Following are 14 T cell receptor beta chains from one sample sequenced in a study of T cell repertoires in cytomegalovirus infection. TCRdb analysed the reads with MiXCR anew, one entry per CDR3 protein. The table has 640,000 or so distinct CDR3 sequences, around a third seen once. Their specific antigens are unknown. Sequenced material: cultured PBMCs, taken from culture after CMV antigen stimulation. The receptor set was obtained from a human donor in good health (CMV status not recorded). Some clones in this sample may be carry-over from other donors' samples.

This clonotype was picked up many times. The chain carries TRBV7-2 and TRBJ2-7; TRBD1 matches at 7 bases. The CDR3 has 14 amino acids. Germline V CDR1 and CDR2: SGHTA, FQGNSA. J lost 2 bases, V lost 5 bases, and 6 bases had no gene match. The CDR3 reads CASSPGTAPYEQYF. CDR3 coding DNA: TGTGCCAGCAGCCCCGGGACAGCTCCCTACGAGCAGTACTTC.

For the CDR3, the DNA is TGTGCCAGCAGCCTCCGACAGGGTGCAGATACGCAGTATTTT. Translated, it gives CASSLRQGADTQYF. The chain is built from TRBV7-9 and TRBJ2-3; 7 bases fit TRBD1. J was trimmed by 4 bases and V by 5 bases; bases with no gene match: 6. This CDR3 is built from 14 residues. Germline V gene lookup returns CDR1 SEHNR and CDR2 FQNEAQ (reference sequence).

This clonotype has only one observation. V usage is TRBV6-2 or TRBV6-3 and J usage is TRBJ2-1; 9 bases align to TRBD1. The CDR3 spans 15 residues. Trimming cost V 1 base and J 7 bases; bases outside gene matches: 5. Germline assignment: CDR1 MNHEY and CDR2 SVGEGT. This CDR3 is CASSYYGGTGNEQFF. CDR3 in DNA: TGTGCCAGCAGTTACTATGGAGGGACAGGGAATGAGCAGTTCTTC.

This clonotype was observed a handful of times. This chain joins TRBV20-1 and TRBJ2-3; 9 nucleotides agree with TRBD2. The trim removed 2 bases at V and 1 base at J, leaving 1 base unmatched. This CDR3 is built from 14 residues. The germline V gene has CDR1 DFQATT and CDR2 SNEGSKA (reference sequence). The CDR3 spells CSARLAGRTDTQYF. DNA for the CDR3: TGCAGTGCTAGACTAGCGGGGCGCACAGATACGCAGTATTTT.

The CDR3 DNA sequence: TGTGCCAGCTCAACGGTAGTGGACCAAGAGACCCAGTACTTC. Translated, it gives CASSTVVDQETQYF. The rearrangement links TRBV18 to TRBJ2-5; the D is unclear. Per the germline V gene, CDR1 is KGHSH and CDR2 is LQKENI. The V and J ends lost 5 bases and 0 bases respectively, with 10 bases between them. The CDR3 has 14 amino acids.

This clonotype was seen a single time. The chain recombines TRBV5-4 with TRBJ2-7; TRBD2 matches 9 bases. V lost 0 bases and J lost 4; bases outside the gene matches: 8. Germline CDR1 and CDR2: SGHNT and YYREEE (reference sequence). This CDR3 has 16 amino acids. The CDR3, as DNA: TGTGCCAGCAGCTTGGGGGGAGCGGGGGGTAAATACGAGCAGTACTTC. Translated: CASSLGGAGGKYEQYF.

V and J are TRBV19 and TRBJ2-2; D unresolved. The CDR3 runs 14 residues. V was cut by 6 bases and J by 6 bases, with 14 bases left in between. From germline, CDR1 is LNHDA and CDR2 SQIVND (reference sequence). Here the CDR3 DNA reads TGTGCCAGTAGACCCGTGGCGGCGGCCGGGGAGCTGTTTTTT. Residues: CASRPVAAAGELFF.

V and J are TRBV11-2 and TRBJ1-1; D not resolved. The CDR3 runs to 14 residues. Germline CDR1 reads SGHAT; CDR2 reads FQNNGV. V was cut by 5 bases and J by 1 base, with 11 bases left in between. CDR3 DNA sequence: TGTGCCAGCAGCCCCCGCGGCAGGAACACTGAAGCTTTCTTT. This codes for CASSPRGRNTEAFF.

This clonotype was picked up many times. The rearrangement joins TRBV7-2 to TRBJ2-5; no definite D call. This CDR3 has 18 residues. Per the germline V gene, CDR1 is SGHTA and CDR2 is FQGNSA. V lost 1 base to trimming and J lost 0 bases, with 18 bases between them. CDR3 region: CASSLVLGFLRDQETQYF. The CDR3 nucleotides read TGTGCCAGCAGCTTAGTCCTGGGGTTCTTAAGGGACCAAGAGACCCAGTACTTC. The entire variable domain, with the rest obtained from reference TRBV7-2 and TRBJ2-5, is as follows: GAGVSQSPSNKVTEKGKDVELRCDPISGHTALYWYRQSLGQGLEFLIYFQGNSAPDKSGLPSDRFSAERTGGSVSTLTIQRTQQEDSAVYLCASSLVLGFLRDQETQYFGPGTRLLVL.

This clonotype has ten or more counts. The J gene is TRBJ2-7, the V gene TRBV7-2; the D is unclear. The V end was cut by 5 bases, the J end by 3 bases, with 17 bases between. Germline V lookup: CDR1 SGHTA, CDR2 FQGNSA. The CDR3 runs to 15 residues. The CDR3 DNA sequence: TGTGCCAGCAGCCCCCTAGGCCCCTCACTCTACGAGCAGTACTTC. Its protein product is CASSPLGPSLYEQYF.

The chain recombines TRBV7-9 with TRBJ1-1, with no clear D. Germline V gene sequence: CDR1 SEHNR, CDR2 FQNEAQ (reference sequence). The CDR3 sequence is 13 residues long. Trimming took 5 bases from V and 7 from J, leaving 14 bases between them. The CDR3 protein is CASSPGGRLEAFF. The CDR3 region has the DNA TGTGCCAGCAGCCCCGGAGGACGGCTTGAAGCTTTCTTT.

This rearrangement joins TRBV2 to TRBJ2-1, with unresolved D. The germline CDR1 and CDR2 sequences are SNHLY and FYNNEI. V was trimmed by 5 bases and J by 1 base, leaving 15 bases between them. The CDR3 covers 16 residues. For the CDR3, the DNA is TGTGCCAGCAGTTCTTATAGCTGGGCGTCCTACAATGAGCAGTTCTTC. Translation gives CASSSYSWASYNEQFF. The full variable domain, rest sourced from reference TRBV2 and TRBJ2-1, is EPEVTQTPSHQVTQMGQEVILRCVPISNHLYFYWYRQILGQKVEFLVSFYNNEISEKSEIFDDQFSVERPDGSNFTLKIRSTKLEDSAMYFCASSSYSWASYNEQFFGPGTRLTVL.

This clonotype was counted a single time. This may be a read error, as it is one base from a much larger clone. The chain uses TRBV7-9 and TRBJ1-4; D unclear. The length of the CDR3 is 15 residues. CDR1 is SEHNR, CDR2 FQNEAQ, per germline (reference sequence). The CDR3 nucleotides are TGTGCCAGCAGCTTACTCGGGATCTCATCTGAAAAACAGTTTTTT. Translation: CASSLLGISSEKQFF. The full variable domain, rest sourced from reference TRBV7-9 and TRBJ1-4, is DTGVSQNPRHKITKRGQNVTFRCDPISEHNRLYWYRQTLGQGPEFLTYFQNEAQLEKSRLLSDRFSAERPKGSFSTLEIQRTEQGDSAMYLCASSLLGISSEKQFFGSGTQLSVL.

The chain joins TRBV6-1 to TRBJ2-5; D call uncertain. Per the germline V gene, CDR1 is MNHNS and CDR2 is SASEGT. V lost 2 bases and J 4 bases, leaving 11 bases between the germline ends. The CDR3 contains 14 residues. The CDR3 sequence is CASSEWLTSETQYF. The CDR3 nucleotides are TGTGCCAGCAGTGAATGGCTGACTTCAGAGACCCAGTACTTC.